This is a list of T cell receptor beta chains from one sample in a study of T-cell memory formation after mild COVID-19. TCRdb reprocessed the 5' RACE reads with MiXCR, giving one entry per CDR3 protein. The repertoire holds a few hundred thousand distinct CDR3 sequences, with 20% to 25% as singletons. Specimen: PBMCs or a T cell subset sorted from them (not recorded which). The receptors shown here come from a young man who had mild COVID-19 (a few samples of this study predate the infection). Cell type and time point are not known. Both conserved end residues are part of each CDR3. The D gene is left open where the match is weak. The size field is filled for only some rows; it gives once, few, many or a size class.

cdr3_aa	cdr3_nt	v_call	j_call	clone_size	d_call
CASSFRRESTDTQYF	TGTGCCAGCAGCTTTCGGCGGGAGAGCACAGATACGCAGTATTTT	TRBV7-2	TRBJ2-3	few	TRBD2
CASGSSGISGANVLTF	TGTGCCTCCGGGTCTAGCGGCATCTCTGGGGCCAACGTCCTGACTTTC	TRBV30	TRBJ2-6	few	TRBD2
CASSVDYGGVWDEQFF	TGTGCCAGCAGCGTAGATTACGGGGGGGTCTGGGATGAGCAGTTCTTC	TRBV9	TRBJ2-1	-	TRBD2
CASSFVSPHGYTF	TGTGCCAGCAGTTTTGTCAGCCCGCATGGCTACACCTTC	TRBV12-3/TRBV12-4	TRBJ1-2	few	-
CASRIPGQGNTGELFF	TGTGCCAGCAGGATTCCGGGACAGGGTAACACCGGGGAGCTGTTTTTT	TRBV6-2/TRBV6-3	TRBJ2-2	-	TRBD1
CASSIFGTGGEKLFF	TGTGCCAGCAGCATCTTTGGGACAGGGGGCGAAAAACTGTTTTTT	TRBV7-2	TRBJ1-4	-	TRBD1
CASSSRLVSYEQYF	TGTGCCAGCAGCTCCAGACTAGTCTCCTACGAGCAGTACTTC	TRBV7-8	TRBJ2-7	-	-
CAISGVDRASETQYF	TGTGCCATCAGTGGTGTCGACAGGGCGAGCGAGACCCAGTACTTC	TRBV10-3	TRBJ2-5	-	TRBD1
CSARRGRDGTDTQYF	TGCAGTGCTAGGCGGGGGCGGGACGGCACAGATACGCAGTATTTT	TRBV20-1	TRBJ2-3	-	-
CASSLARTGDETDTQYF	TGTGCCAGCAGCTTAGCGCGGACAGGGGATGAGACAGATACGCAGTATTTT	TRBV7-9	TRBJ2-3	-	TRBD1
CASSFVSGFYGYTF	TGTGCCAGCAGTTTCGTCTCCGGATTCTATGGCTACACCTTC	TRBV12-3/TRBV12-4	TRBJ1-2	-	-
CASTDSDRPNQPQHF	TGTGCCAGCACCGATTCGGACAGGCCAAATCAGCCCCAGCATTTT	TRBV6-6	TRBJ1-5	-	TRBD1
CASSVGGSRYTF	TGTGCCAGCAGCGTAGGAGGCAGTCGCTACACCTTC	TRBV9	TRBJ1-2	-	-
CASRIIAGGYNEQFF	TGTGCCAGCAGGATAATAGCGGGGGGATACAATGAGCAGTTCTTC	TRBV27	TRBJ2-1	-	TRBD2
CASSQVQRTVSTGYQPQHF	TGCGCCAGCAGCCAAGTTCAGCGGACCGTGAGCACAGGGTATCAGCCCCAGCATTTT	TRBV4-1	TRBJ1-5	-	-
CASSLGTPTGLYNYGYTF	TGCGCCAGCAGCTTGGGGACTCCGACAGGGCTGTATAACTATGGCTACACCTTC	TRBV5-1	TRBJ1-2	many	TRBD1
CSVETGLAGYEQYF	TGCAGCGTTGAAACCGGACTAGCGGGGTACGAGCAGTACTTC	TRBV29-1	TRBJ2-7	-	TRBD2
CASSGLAGRDEQFF	TGTGCCAGCAGTGGACTAGCGGGGAGGGATGAGCAGTTCTTC	TRBV6-5	TRBJ2-1	few	TRBD2
CASSQVTSSYNEQFF	TGTGCCAGCAGCCAAGTCACATCCTCCTACAATGAGCAGTTCTTC	TRBV3-1	TRBJ2-1	few	-
CASSLDRAGELFF	TGTGCCAGCAGCTTAGACAGGGCCGGGGAGCTGTTTTTT	TRBV7-2	TRBJ2-2	many	-
CASSYVGLNQPQHF	TGTGCCAGCAGTTACGTAGGGTTGAATCAGCCCCAGCATTTT	TRBV6-5	TRBJ1-5	once	-
CAIQRGGNTEAFF	TGTGCCATCCAGCGGGGGGGGAACACTGAAGCTTTCTTT	TRBV6-6	TRBJ1-1	-	-
CASSFGGRETQYF	TGTGCCAGCAGTTTCGGGGGGCGGGAGACCCAGTACTTC	TRBV5-1	TRBJ2-5	many	-
CASSGSGQGMPNEKLFF	TGTGCCAGCAGCGGATCGGGACAGGGGATGCCTAATGAAAAACTGTTTTTT	TRBV7-9	TRBJ1-4	-	TRBD1
CSVEGTGDTQYF	TGCAGCGTTGAGGGAACGGGAGATACGCAGTATTTT	TRBV29-1	TRBJ2-3	-	-
CASSSPGTENTEAFF	TGTGCCAGCAGTTCGCCCGGGACCGAGAACACTGAAGCTTTCTTT	TRBV28	TRBJ1-1	-	-
CASSSGLNNEQFF	TGTGCCAGCAGCTCGGGACTAAACAATGAGCAGTTCTTC	TRBV7-2	TRBJ2-1	many	TRBD2
CASSHHGTGERGYTF	TGCGCCAGCAGCCACCATGGGACGGGGGAGCGGGGCTACACCTTC	TRBV4-1	TRBJ1-2	-	-
CASSLNGVAGETQYF	TGTGCCAGCAGCTTAAATGGTGTTGCCGGGGAGACCCAGTACTTC	TRBV7-3	TRBJ2-5	few	-
CASSSNPGQGTYEQYF	TGTGCCAGCAGCTCAAACCCGGGACAGGGTACGTACGAGCAGTACTTC	TRBV7-9	TRBJ2-7	few	TRBD1
CASSPGQNYEQYF	TGTGCCAGCTCACCAGGGCAGAACTACGAGCAGTACTTC	TRBV18	TRBJ2-7	few	-
CSARGVLDMMQAQYF	TGCAGTGCTAGGGGGGTGCTGGATATGATGCAGGCGCAGTATTTT	TRBV20-1	TRBJ2-3	-	-
CASSFSDTGPKGNEQFF	TGTGCCAGCAGCTTCTCGGATACAGGGCCTAAGGGCAATGAGCAGTTCTTC	TRBV7-9	TRBJ2-1	-	-
CASRVSTEAFF	TGTGCCAGCAGGGTGAGCACTGAAGCTTTCTTT	TRBV25-1	TRBJ1-1	few	-
CSARLNPYSNQPQHF	TGCAGTGCTAGACTAAACCCTTATAGCAATCAGCCCCAGCATTTT	TRBV20-1	TRBJ1-5	-	-
CASSLAAGTSGNTIYF	TGCGCCAGCAGCTTGGCCGCGGGGACCTCTGGAAACACCATATATTTT	TRBV5-1	TRBJ1-3	many	-
CASSPSRRTTNSGANVLTF	TGTGCCAGCAGCCCGTCCCGTAGGACAACCAACTCTGGGGCCAACGTCCTGACTTTC	TRBV7-6	TRBJ2-6	few	-
CSAETVGETKYF	TGCAGTGCTGAGACGGTGGGTGAGACCAAGTACTTC	TRBV20-1	TRBJ2-5	-	-
CAISEIQETQYF	TGTGCCATCAGTGAGATCCAAGAGACCCAGTACTTC	TRBV10-3	TRBJ2-5	-	-
CSARFLAGGPSTDTQYF	TGCAGTGCTAGGTTTCTAGCGGGGGGGCCCAGCACAGATACGCAGTATTTT	TRBV20-1	TRBJ2-3	-	TRBD2
CASSLEFNSPLHF	TGTGCCAGCAGTTTAGAGTTTAACTCACCCCTCCACTTT	TRBV12-3/TRBV12-4	TRBJ1-6	many	-
CASKPMNTEAFF	TGTGCCAGTAAACCAATGAACACTGAAGCTTTCTTT	TRBV28	TRBJ1-1	-	-
CASSPPGGAANTIYF	TGTGCCAGCAGCCCGCCTGGGGGGGCGGCAAACACCATATATTTT	TRBV7-2	TRBJ1-3	-	-